Listed below are T cell receptor beta chains from one sample, sequenced in a study of blood T cell repertoires in COVID-19. The protocol was immunoSEQ multiplex PCR, while the TCRdb copy is restricted to in-frame clones and leaves out a portion. The sample shows over 300,000 clones, around four fifths of them seen only once. The sample consisted of peripheral blood. These receptor sequences come from a woman aged 50 to 60 with acute or convalescent COVID-19. Each CDR3 is given with its conserved first and last residue. The D gene is left open where the match is weak. Rows may omit the clone size; those that give it use once, few, many or a size class.

TRBV6-5	TRBJ1-2	NA	NA	TGTGCCATCTTCGGGTGGAACTATGGCTACACCTTC	CAIFGWNYGYTF
TRBV2	TRBJ2-7	NA	TRBD2	TGTGCCAGCAAGGAGTCTAGCGGACTAGCGGGACACGAGCAGTACTTC	CASKESSGLAGHEQYF
TRBV20-1	TRBJ1-1	NA	TRBD1	TGCAGTGCCGAGCCGTCACAGGGGAGCTTT	CSAEPSQGSF
TRBV15	TRBJ2-4	NA	TRBD1	TGTGCCACCAGCAGACCCGGGACAGAAAAAAACATTCAGTACTTC	CATSRPGTEKNIQYF
TRBV27	TRBJ2-7	once	NA	TGTGCCAGCAGTTTGGCCGCCACCTACGAGCAGTACTTC	CASSLAATYEQYF
TRBV11-3	TRBJ2-3	NA	NA	TGTGCCAGCAGCTTAGGGCTTGAAGATACGCAGTATTTT	CASSLGLEDTQYF
TRBV7-3	TRBJ2-1	NA	NA	TGTGCCAGCAGCTTAATAGGCAGGGGATATGAGCAGTTCTTC	CASSLIGRGYEQFF
TRBV5-6	TRBJ1-2	NA	NA	TGTGCCAGCAGCTTGGCCGGGACACAGTATGGGACTAACTATGGCTACACCTTC	CASSLAGTQYGTNYGYTF
TRBV4-3	TRBJ1-1	NA	NA	TGCGCCAGCAGCCAAGATAACGGGTATAGGGGAGCTTTCTTT	CASSQDNGYRGAFF
TRBV19	TRBJ1-6	NA	NA	TGTGCCAGTAGGACGGGGGGAAACGGTAATTCACCCCTCCACTTT	CASRTGGNGNSPLHF
TRBV7-8	TRBJ1-1	NA	NA	TGTGCCAGCAGCCCGATAAAGACAGTTTCGAGCACTGAAGCTTTCTTT	CASSPIKTVSSTEAFF